The T cell receptor beta chain described here comes from a study of shared clonotypes between healthy human individuals. Study-level findings and limits: The naive CD4 repertoires of several donors were compared, and approximately 5% of clonotypes were shared. Among non-shared clonotypes, generation probabilities were lower than among those shared by all four donors.

Concerning this clone itself: The antigen is undetermined.

TCRdb keeps only in-frame clones here, not all; method: immunoSEQ multiplex PCR. The sample lists 2 million to 2.5 million clones; approximately 95% were seen once. V shed 4 bases and J 6 bases; nucleotides not matched to a gene: 4. The CDR3 loop spans 14 amino acids. Germline V CDR1 and CDR2: SEHNR, FQNEAQ (reference sequence). This chain connects TRBV7-9 to TRBJ2-1, with 9 bases matching TRBD1. This receptor was obtained from a young man in good health. The sample consisted of naive CD4+ T cells sorted from blood. Specified subset: CD45RA+ positively selected. CDR3 residues: CASSSDRGFNEQFF. CDR3 sequence (DNA): TGTGCCAGCAGCTCTGACAGGGGGTTCAATGAGCAGTTCTTC.